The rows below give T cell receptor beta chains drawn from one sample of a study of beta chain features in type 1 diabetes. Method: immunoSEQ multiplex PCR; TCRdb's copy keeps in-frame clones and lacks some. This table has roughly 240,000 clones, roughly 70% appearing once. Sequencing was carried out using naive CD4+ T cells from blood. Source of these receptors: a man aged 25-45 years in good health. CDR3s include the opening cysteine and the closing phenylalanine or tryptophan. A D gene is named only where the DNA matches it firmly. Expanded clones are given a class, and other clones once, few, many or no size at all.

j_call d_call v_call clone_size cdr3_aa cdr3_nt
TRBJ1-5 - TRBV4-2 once CASSQDRWGQPQHF TGTGCCAGCAGCCAAGATCGTTGGGGTCAGCCCCAGCATTTT
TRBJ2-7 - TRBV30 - CAWSSGPMEQYF TGTGCCTGGAGTTCGGGGCCCATGGAGCAGTACTTC
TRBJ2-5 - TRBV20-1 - CSASDQETQYF TGCAGTGCTAGTGATCAAGAGACCCAGTACTTC
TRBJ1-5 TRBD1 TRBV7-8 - CASSPDRGPGNQPQHF TGTGCCAGCAGCCCGGACAGGGGCCCTGGAAATCAGCCCCAGCATTTT
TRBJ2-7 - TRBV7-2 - CASSGVVEQYF TGTGCCAGCAGCGGCGTAGTCGAGCAGTACTTC
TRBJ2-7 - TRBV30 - CAWIQDYEQYF TGTGCCTGGATTCAGGACTACGAGCAGTACTTC
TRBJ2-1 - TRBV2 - CASRLQWLRDEQFF TGTGCCAGCAGGCTTCAGTGGCTCCGGGATGAGCAGTTCTTC
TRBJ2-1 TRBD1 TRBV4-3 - CASSQDLEDRGLNEQFF TGCGCCAGCAGCCAAGATCTGGAGGACAGGGGACTAAATGAGCAGTTCTTC
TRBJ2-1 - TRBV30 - CAWSGYAEQFF TGTGCCTGGAGTGGGTACGCTGAGCAGTTCTTC
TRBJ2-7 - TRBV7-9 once CASRESGQDDEQYF TGTGCCAGCAGAGAGTCCGGCCAGGACGACGAGCAGTACTTC
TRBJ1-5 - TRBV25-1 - CASSDPGPNQPQHF TGTGCCAGCAGTGACCCGGGGCCCAATCAGCCCCAGCATTTT
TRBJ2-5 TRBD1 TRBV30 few CAWSARTGETQYF TGTGCCTGGAGTGCTCGGACAGGGGAGACCCAGTACTTC
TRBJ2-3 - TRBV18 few CASSPGTDTQYF TGTGCCAGCTCACCAGGCACAGATACGCAGTATTTT
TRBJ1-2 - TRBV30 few CAWLDGSNYGYTF TGTGCCTGGCTGGACGGCTCTAACTATGGCTACACCTTC
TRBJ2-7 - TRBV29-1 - CSRGGQAYEQYF TGCAGCCGCGGCGGACAAGCCTACGAGCAGTACTTC
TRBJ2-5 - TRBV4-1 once CASSQVLGETQYF TGCGCCAGCAGCCAAGTTCTGGGAGAGACCCAGTACTTC
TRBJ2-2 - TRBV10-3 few CAIRDSPNTGELFF TGTGCCATCAGAGACAGTCCGAACACCGGGGAGCTGTTTTTT
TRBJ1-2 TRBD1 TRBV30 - CAWNLGQVQGYTF TGTGCCTGGAACCTAGGACAGGTTCAAGGCTACACCTTC
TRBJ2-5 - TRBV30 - CAWSVGQPRETQYF TGTGCCTGGAGTGTCGGACAGCCTCGGGAGACCCAGTACTTC
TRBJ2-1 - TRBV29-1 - CSANRYNEQFF TGCAGCGCAAATCGATACAATGAGCAGTTCTTC
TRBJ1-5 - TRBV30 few CAWRGRGVDNQPQHF TGTGCCTGGAGAGGCAGGGGAGTCGACAATCAGCCCCAGCATTTT
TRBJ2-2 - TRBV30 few CAWSARPLTGELFF TGTGCCTGGAGTGCTAGGCCCCTCACCGGGGAGCTGTTTTTT
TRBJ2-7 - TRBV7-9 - CASSLPGEQYF TGTGCCAGCAGCCTCCCGGGGGAGCAGTACTTC
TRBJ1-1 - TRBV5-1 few CASSLTGNTEAFF TGCGCCAGCAGCTTGACCGGGAACACTGAAGCTTTCTTT
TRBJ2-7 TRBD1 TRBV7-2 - CASSRAGTDYEQYF TGTGCCAGCAGCCGGGCCGGGACAGACTACGAGCAGTACTTC
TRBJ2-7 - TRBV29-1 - CSVETGTGLEQYF TGCAGCGTTGAGACCGGGACTGGGCTCGAGCAGTACTTC
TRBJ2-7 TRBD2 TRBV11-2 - CASSSRGGLAAEQYF TGTGCCAGCAGCAGCCGGGGGGGACTAGCCGCCGAGCAGTACTTC
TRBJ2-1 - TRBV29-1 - CSVVPASYNEQFF TGCAGCGTTGTACCAGCCTCCTACAATGAGCAGTTCTTC
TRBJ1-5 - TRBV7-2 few CASSQSDQPQHF TGTGCCAGCAGCCAGTCGGATCAGCCCCAGCATTTT
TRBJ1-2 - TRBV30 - CAWRGDAEGYTF TGTGCCTGGAGGGGAGACGCGGAAGGCTACACCTTC
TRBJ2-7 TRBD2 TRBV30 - CAWGRGRSFSYEQYF TGTGCCTGGGGGAGGGGCAGATCCTTCTCCTACGAGCAGTACTTC
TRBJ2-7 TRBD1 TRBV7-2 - CASSPRTGYYEQYF TGTGCCAGCAGCCCCCGGACAGGCTACTACGAGCAGTACTTC
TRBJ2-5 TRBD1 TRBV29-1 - CSVDRGQAQETQYF TGCAGCGTTGATAGAGGACAGGCCCAAGAGACCCAGTACTTC
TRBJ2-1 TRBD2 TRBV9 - CASSTTPTSGTYNEQFF TGTGCCAGCAGCACTACCCCGACTAGCGGGACCTACAATGAGCAGTTCTTC
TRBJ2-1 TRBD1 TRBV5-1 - CASSFTGTAMNNEQFF TGCGCCAGCAGCTTCACCGGGACAGCAATGAACAATGAGCAGTTCTTC
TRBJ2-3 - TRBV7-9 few CASTNGDTQYF TGTGCCAGCACCAACGGAGATACGCAGTATTTT
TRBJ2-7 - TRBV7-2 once CASSLSGDTSYEQYF TGTGCCAGCAGCTTAAGTGGAGACACCTCCTACGAGCAGTACTTC
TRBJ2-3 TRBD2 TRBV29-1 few CSVRERELTDTQYF TGCAGCGTGAGAGAGCGGGAGTTGACAGATACGCAGTATTTT
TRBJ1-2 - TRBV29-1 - CSASRAIYGYTF TGCAGCGCCAGCCGGGCCATATATGGCTACACCTTC
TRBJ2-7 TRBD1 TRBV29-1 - CSVEALGTGGRYEQYF TGCAGCGTTGAAGCCCTAGGGACAGGGGGCCGATACGAGCAGTACTTC
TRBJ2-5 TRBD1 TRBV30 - CAWEGQGGETQYF TGTGCCTGGGAGGGACAGGGAGGAGAGACCCAGTACTTC
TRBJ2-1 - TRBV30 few CAWNPGGLVSVF TGTGCCTGGAACCCCGGCGGTTTAGTCTCGGTCTTC
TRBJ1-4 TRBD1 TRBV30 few CAWDRGRTNEKLFF TGTGCCTGGGACAGGGGGCGGACTAATGAAAAACTGTTTTTT
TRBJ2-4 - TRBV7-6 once CASSLEPGRSPTAKNIQYF TGTGCCAGCAGCTTAGAGCCTGGACGGTCCCCGACAGCCAAAAACATTCAGTACTTC
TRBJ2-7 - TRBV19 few CASSILQGAYEQYF TGTGCCAGTAGTATACTACAGGGCGCCTACGAGCAGTACTTC
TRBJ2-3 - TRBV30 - CAWTGTQDTQYF TGTGCCTGGACAGGGACTCAAGATACGCAGTATTTT
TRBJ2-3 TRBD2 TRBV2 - CASNRGGDTQYF TGTGCCAGCAACCGGGGGGGAGATACGCAGTATTTT
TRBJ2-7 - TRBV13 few CASSLTGTGSYEQYF TGTGCCAGCAGCCTCACCGGGACGGGTTCCTACGAGCAGTACTTC
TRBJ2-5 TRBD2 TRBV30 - CAWTTLAGGPETQYF TGTGCCTGGACCACCTTAGCGGGGGGGCCGGAGACCCAGTACTTC
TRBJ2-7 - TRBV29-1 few CSVSGSSYEQYF TGCAGCGTGTCGGGATCCTCCTACGAGCAGTACTTC
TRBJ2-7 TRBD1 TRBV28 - CASSLWDRAYEQYF TGTGCCAGCAGTTTGTGGGACAGAGCCTACGAGCAGTACTTC
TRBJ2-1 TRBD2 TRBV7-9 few CASSLTSGYNEQFF TGTGCCAGCAGCTTGACTAGCGGATACAATGAGCAGTTCTTC
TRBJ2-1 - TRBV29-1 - CSVSNGVEQFF TGCAGCGTCTCCAACGGGGTCGAGCAGTTCTTC
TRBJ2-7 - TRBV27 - CASSLGKSYEQYF TGTGCCAGCAGTTTGGGGAAATCCTACGAGCAGTACTTC
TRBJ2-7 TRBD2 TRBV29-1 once CSAGGGDEQYF TGCAGCGCGGGGGGGGGTGACGAGCAGTACTTC